This entry features one TCR beta chain sequence. Its antigen is unidentified. Assay: immunoSEQ multiplex PCR; the TCRdb copy retains only in-frame clones and omits some. The repertoire holds around 100,000 clones, roughly 75% seen once, with 15% to 20% in the top ten. Looked up from germline, CDR1 is MNHEY and CDR2 is SMNVEV (reference sequence). Trimming stripped 6 bases from V and 2 bases from J, with 6 bases between. The CDR3 length is 12 residues. This record comes from a study of Ad26.COV2.S vaccination and SARS-CoV-2 variants. Study-level findings and limits: Spike-specific CD8+ and CD4+ T cell responses reportedly showed substantial breadth after vaccination. It was found that vaccine and placebo recipients had similar non-spike TCR breadth.

The source is a human donor who had recovered from COVID-19. The gene calls are TRBV27 and TRBJ2-3; D remains unclear. This sample comprised peripheral blood, obtained after recovery from COVID-19. The CDR3 DNA reads TGTGCCAGCAGGACGAACACAGATACGCAGTATTTT. Encoded protein: CASRTNTDTQYF.